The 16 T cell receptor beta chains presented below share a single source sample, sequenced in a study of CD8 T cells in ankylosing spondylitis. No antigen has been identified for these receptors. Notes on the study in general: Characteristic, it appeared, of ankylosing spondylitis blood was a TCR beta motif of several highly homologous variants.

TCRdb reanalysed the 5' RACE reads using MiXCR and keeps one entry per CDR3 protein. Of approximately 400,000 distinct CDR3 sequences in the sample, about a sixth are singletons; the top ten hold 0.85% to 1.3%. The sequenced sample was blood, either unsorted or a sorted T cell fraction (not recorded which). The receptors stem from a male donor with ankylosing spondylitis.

CDR3 bases: TGCAGTGCTAGAGATGGAACAGGGAATACTGAAGCTTTCTTT. Translated, it gives CSARDGTGNTEAFF. This chain uses TRBV20-1 with TRBJ1-1, with D possibly matching TRBD1 (6 bases). Germline CDR1 and CDR2: DFQATT and SNEGSKA (reference sequence). This CDR3 has 14 amino acids. V shed 0 bases and J shed 5 bases, with 13 bases lying between them.

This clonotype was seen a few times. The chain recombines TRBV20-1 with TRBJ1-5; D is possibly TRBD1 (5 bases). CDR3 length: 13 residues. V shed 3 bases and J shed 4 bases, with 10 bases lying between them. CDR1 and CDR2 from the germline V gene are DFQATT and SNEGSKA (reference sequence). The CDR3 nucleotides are TGCAGTGCTAGTTTAGGGACTAATCAGCCCCAGCATTTT. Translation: CSASLGTNQPQHF.

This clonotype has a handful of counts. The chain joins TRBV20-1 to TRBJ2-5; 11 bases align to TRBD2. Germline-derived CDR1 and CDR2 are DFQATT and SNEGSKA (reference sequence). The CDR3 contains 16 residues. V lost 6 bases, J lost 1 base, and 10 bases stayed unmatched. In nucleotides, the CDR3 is TGCAGTGCGCCTCGACTAGCGGGACTATTCCAAGAGACCCAGTACTTC. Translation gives CSAPRLAGLFQETQYF.

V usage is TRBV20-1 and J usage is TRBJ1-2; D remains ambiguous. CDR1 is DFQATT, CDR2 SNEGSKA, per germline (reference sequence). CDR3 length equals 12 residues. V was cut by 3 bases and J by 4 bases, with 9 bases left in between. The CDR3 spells CSARVPGYGYTF. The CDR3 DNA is TGCAGTGCTAGGGTTCCGGGCTATGGCTACACCTTC.

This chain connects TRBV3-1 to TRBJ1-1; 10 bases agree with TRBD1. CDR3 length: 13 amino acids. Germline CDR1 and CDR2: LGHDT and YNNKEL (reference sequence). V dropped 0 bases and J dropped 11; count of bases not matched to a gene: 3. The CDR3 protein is CASSQDRGQGAFF. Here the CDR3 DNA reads TGTGCCAGCAGCCAAGATAGGGGACAGGGGGCTTTCTTT.

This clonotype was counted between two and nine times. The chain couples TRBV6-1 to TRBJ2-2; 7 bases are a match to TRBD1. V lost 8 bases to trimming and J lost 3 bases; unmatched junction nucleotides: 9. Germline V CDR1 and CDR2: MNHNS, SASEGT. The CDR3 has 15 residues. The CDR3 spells CASARGSVDTGELFF. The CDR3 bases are TGTGCCAGCGCCAGGGGGTCGGTAGACACCGGGGAGCTGTTTTTT.

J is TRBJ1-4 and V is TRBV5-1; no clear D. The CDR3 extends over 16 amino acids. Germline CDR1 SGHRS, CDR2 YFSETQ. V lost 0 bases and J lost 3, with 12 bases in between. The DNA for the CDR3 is TGCGCCAGCAGCTTGGGCTCCCAGGTCGCTAATGAAAAACTGTTTTTT. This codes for CASSLGSQVANEKLFF.

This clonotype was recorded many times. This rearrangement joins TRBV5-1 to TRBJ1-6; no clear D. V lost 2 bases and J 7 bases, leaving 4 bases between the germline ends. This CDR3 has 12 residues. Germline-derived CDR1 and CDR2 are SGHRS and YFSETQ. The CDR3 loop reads CASSLLNSPLHF. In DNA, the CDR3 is TGCGCCAGCAGCTTATTGAATTCACCCCTCCACTTT.

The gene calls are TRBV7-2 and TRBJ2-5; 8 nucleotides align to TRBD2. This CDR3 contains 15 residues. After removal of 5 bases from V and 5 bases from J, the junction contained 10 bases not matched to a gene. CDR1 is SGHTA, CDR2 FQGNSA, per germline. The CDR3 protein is CASSPKAGVAETQYF. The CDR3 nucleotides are TGTGCCAGCAGCCCAAAAGCGGGGGTGGCGGAGACCCAGTACTTC.

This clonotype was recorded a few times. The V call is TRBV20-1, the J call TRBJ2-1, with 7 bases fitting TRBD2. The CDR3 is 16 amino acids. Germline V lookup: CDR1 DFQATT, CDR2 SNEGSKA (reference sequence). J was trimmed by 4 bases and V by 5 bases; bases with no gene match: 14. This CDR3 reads CSALREIGYTYNEQFF. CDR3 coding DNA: TGCAGTGCTTTGCGGGAGATCGGCTATACGTACAATGAGCAGTTCTTC.

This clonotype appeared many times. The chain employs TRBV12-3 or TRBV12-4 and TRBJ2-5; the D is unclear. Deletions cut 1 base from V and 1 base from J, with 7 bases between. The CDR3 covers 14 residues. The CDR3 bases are TGTGCCAGCAGTTTAGTGGTCACCCAAGAGACCCAGTACTTC. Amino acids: CASSLVVTQETQYF.

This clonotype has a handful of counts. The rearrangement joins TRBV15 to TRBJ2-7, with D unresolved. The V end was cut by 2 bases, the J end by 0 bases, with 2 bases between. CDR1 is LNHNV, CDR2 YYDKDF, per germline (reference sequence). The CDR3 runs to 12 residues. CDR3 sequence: CATSRSSYEQYF. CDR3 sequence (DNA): TGTGCCACCAGCAGATCCTCCTACGAGCAGTACTTC.

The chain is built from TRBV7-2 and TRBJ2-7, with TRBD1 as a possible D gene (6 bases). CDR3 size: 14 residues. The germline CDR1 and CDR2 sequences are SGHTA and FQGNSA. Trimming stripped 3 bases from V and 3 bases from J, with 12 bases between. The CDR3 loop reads CASSFTGQIYEQYF. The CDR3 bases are TGTGCCAGCAGCTTTACAGGGCAGATCTACGAGCAGTACTTC.

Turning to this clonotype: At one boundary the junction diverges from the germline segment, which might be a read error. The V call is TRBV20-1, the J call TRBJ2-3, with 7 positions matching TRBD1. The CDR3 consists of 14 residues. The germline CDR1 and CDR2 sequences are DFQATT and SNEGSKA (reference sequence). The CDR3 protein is CSALIRGRTDTQYF. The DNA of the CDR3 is TGCAGTGCTTTAATAAGGGGGCGCACCGATACGCAGTATTTT.

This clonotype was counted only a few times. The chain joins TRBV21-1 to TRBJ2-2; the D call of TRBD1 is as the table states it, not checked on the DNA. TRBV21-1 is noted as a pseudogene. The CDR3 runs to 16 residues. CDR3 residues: CASSKGGQVNTGELFF. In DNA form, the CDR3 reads TGTGCCAGCAGCAAAGGGGGACAGGTCAACACCGGGGAGCTGTTTTTT.

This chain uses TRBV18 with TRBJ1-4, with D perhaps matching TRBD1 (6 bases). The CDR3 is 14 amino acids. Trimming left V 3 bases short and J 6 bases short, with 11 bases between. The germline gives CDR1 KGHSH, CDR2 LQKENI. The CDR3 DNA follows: TGTGCCAGCTCACCCCGGGACACCTATGAAAAACTGTTTTTT. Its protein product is CASSPRDTYEKLFF.